This T cell receptor beta chain is from a study of T cell responses to AZD1222 COVID-19 vaccine. V was trimmed by 2 bases and J by 4 bases, leaving 14 bases between them. The CDR3 totals 15 residues. Germline V gene lookup returns CDR1 SGHAT and CDR2 FQNNGV. Points on this clone: Its antigen remains unknown.

Libraries were prepared by immunoSEQ multiplex PCR; TCRdb keeps only in-frame clonotypes and omits some of them. The table lists 150,000 or so clones, roughly 94% of them singletons. Study outcomes and limitations: Females made up more of the donors, who were largely white British, and clonal diversity may have come out too low. Just a handful of people given AZD1222 tested seropositive at baseline.

The rearrangement links TRBV11-2 to TRBJ1-2; the D gene is possibly TRBD1 (5 bases). This sequence originates from an adult who received the AZD1222 COVID-19 vaccine. The source was peripheral blood, collected 28 days after the second AZD1222 dose. DNA for the CDR3: TGTGCCAGCAGCTTATGGGGGGGTGAGGGCTATGGCTACACCTTC. This codes for CASSLWGGEGYGYTF.